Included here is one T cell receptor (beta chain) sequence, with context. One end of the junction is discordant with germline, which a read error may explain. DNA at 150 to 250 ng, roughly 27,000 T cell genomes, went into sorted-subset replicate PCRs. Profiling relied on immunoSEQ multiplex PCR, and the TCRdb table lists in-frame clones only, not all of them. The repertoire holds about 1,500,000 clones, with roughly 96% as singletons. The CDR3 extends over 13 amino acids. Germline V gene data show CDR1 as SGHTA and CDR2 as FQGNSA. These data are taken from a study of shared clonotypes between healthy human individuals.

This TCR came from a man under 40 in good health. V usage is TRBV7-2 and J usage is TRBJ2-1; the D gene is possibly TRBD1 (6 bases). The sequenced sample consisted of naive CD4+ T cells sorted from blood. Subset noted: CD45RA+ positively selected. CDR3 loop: CASSLSITSGVLF. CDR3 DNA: TGTGCCAGCAGCTTATCCATTACGTCAGGGGTACTCTTC.